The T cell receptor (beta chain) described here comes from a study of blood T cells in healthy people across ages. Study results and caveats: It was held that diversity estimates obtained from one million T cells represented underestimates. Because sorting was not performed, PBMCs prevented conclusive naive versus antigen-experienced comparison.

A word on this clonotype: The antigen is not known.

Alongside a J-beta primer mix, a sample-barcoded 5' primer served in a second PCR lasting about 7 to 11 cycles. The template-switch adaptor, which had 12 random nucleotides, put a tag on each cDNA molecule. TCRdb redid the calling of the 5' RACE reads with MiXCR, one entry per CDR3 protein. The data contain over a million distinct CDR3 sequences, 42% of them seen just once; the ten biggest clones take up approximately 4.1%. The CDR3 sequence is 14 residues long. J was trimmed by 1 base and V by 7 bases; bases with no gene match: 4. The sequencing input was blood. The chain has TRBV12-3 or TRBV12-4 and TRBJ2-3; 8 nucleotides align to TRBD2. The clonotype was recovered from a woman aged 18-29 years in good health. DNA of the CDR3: TGTGCCAGCAATTTGACTAGCGGCACAGATACGCAGTATTTT. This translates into CASNLTSGTDTQYF.